This TCR beta chain was recovered during a study of blood T cell repertoires in COVID-19. Turning to the study itself: The United States, Italy and Spain provided the acute and convalescent COVID-19 samples. Sources were T cells, B-cell-depleted T cells, or PBMCs; the material itself was cDNA or gDNA.

CDR3 length: 17 residues. The germline CDR1 and CDR2 sequences are SEHNR and FQNEAQ (reference sequence). The V segment lost 2 bases and the J segment 6 bases; nucleotides outside the gene matches: 14. This clone was observed once. The authors' processing: Researchers report that nucleated cell counts were estimated from reference gene primer amplification. The protocol was immunoSEQ multiplex PCR, while the TCRdb copy is restricted to in-frame clones and leaves out a portion. V and J calls and clone size are those listed in that table; D and trimming were worked out from the DNA. Of 57,000 or so clones in the sample, 70% to 85% were seen once.

J is TRBJ1-2 and V is TRBV7-9; 8 bases line up with TRBD1. Sequencing input: peripheral blood. This clonotype was sampled from a man aged 65 to 85 with active COVID-19. CDR3 region: CASSLRDRGGVKDGYTF. The DNA of the CDR3 is TGTGCCAGCAGCTTAAGAGACAGGGGTGGTGTTAAGGATGGCTACACCTTC.